The 19 T cell receptor beta chains listed next were all sequenced from one sample in a study of control samples from healthy donors and cancer patients. Some clones are missing from TCRdb's copy, which holds only in-frame ones; the method was immunoSEQ multiplex PCR. The top ten clones hold about 0.92% of a sample with more than 70,000 clones, more than 85% of them seen once. The sample consisted of blood. The receptors stem from a woman aged 30 to 39 in good health.

V and J are TRBV6-6 and TRBJ1-1; possibly TRBD1 for D (6 bases). Germline lookup yields CDR1 MNHNY and CDR2 SVGAGI (reference sequence). CDR3 length: 14 residues. V gave up 5 bases and J gave up 1 base, with 11 bases separating them. CDR3 bases: TGTGCCAGCAGTCCACAGGGAGGGAACACTGAAGCTTTCTTT. Its protein is CASSPQGGNTEAFF.

This chain uses TRBV28 with TRBJ2-3; D ambiguous. There are 13 residues in the CDR3. Germline CDR1 MDHEN, CDR2 SYDVKM. With 7 bases removed from V and 5 bases from J, the gap between germline ends came to 13 bases. This CDR3 is CASIWGTGDTQYF. CDR3 bases: TGTGCCAGCATCTGGGGAACGGGAGATACGCAGTATTTT.

This clone was counted only a few times. The V and J genes are TRBV27 and TRBJ1-5, with 12 positions matching TRBD1. V lost 5 bases and J lost 6; bases outside the gene matches: 2. CDR3 length: 14 amino acids. Per the germline V gene, CDR1 is MNHEY and CDR2 is SMNVEV (reference sequence). For the CDR3, the DNA is TGTGCCAGCAGTCCGGGACAGGGGGCTCAGCCCCAGCATTTT. As protein: CASSPGQGAQPQHF.

This sequence joins TRBV6-5 and TRBJ2-3, with D unclear. CDR1 is MNHEY, CDR2 SVGAGI, per germline. Between the trimmed V and J ends, which lost 8 bases and 4 bases, there was a span of 4 bases. The CDR3 length is 10 residues. CDR3 protein: CASGSDTQYF. CDR3 DNA sequence: TGTGCCAGCGGTTCAGATACGCAGTATTTT.

This clone was observed once. This rearrangement joins TRBV11-2 to TRBJ2-3, with 12 bases identical to TRBD2. Unmatched junction bases numbered 12, after V lost 3 bases and J lost 5 bases. The germline V gene has CDR1 SGHAT and CDR2 FQNNGV. This CDR3 has 18 residues. This CDR3 is CASSFRASGRASIDTQYF. CDR3 in DNA: TGTGCCAGCAGCTTCCGAGCTAGCGGGAGGGCCTCTATAGATACGCAGTATTTT.

The chain recombines TRBV30 with TRBJ1-4; 9 bases are shared with TRBD1. V lost 7 bases to trimming and J lost 10 bases; unmatched junction nucleotides: 10. The length of the CDR3 is 13 residues. CDR1 and CDR2 from the germline V gene are GTSNPN and SVGIG (reference sequence). CDR3: CASVQGAGGKLFF. In nucleotides, the CDR3 is TGTGCCTCTGTACAGGGGGCGGGCGGAAAACTGTTTTTT.

In its sample, this clone was seen once. The chain is built from TRBV10-1 and TRBJ1-2; 8 bases match TRBD1. The CDR3 sequence is 13 residues long. Germline lookup yields CDR1 WNHNN and CDR2 SYGVQD (reference sequence). J was trimmed by 7 bases and V by 6 bases; bases with no gene match: 7. The CDR3, as DNA: TGCGCCAGCAGCATGGACAGGGCTGGTGGCTACACCTTC. It codes for CASSMDRAGGYTF.

The V call is TRBV6-6, the J call TRBJ2-3; tentative D call: TRBD2 (6 bases). The CDR3 extends over 12 amino acids. Germline V lookup: CDR1 MNHNY, CDR2 SVGAGI (reference sequence). The V end was cut by 4 bases, the J end by 6 bases, with 8 bases between. Here the CDR3 reads CASSSGSDTQYF. Written as DNA, the CDR3 is TGTGCCAGCAGTTCCGGGAGCGATACGCAGTATTTT.

The rearrangement joins TRBV3-1 (or the pseudogene TRBV3-2) to TRBJ2-7; 8 bases line up with TRBD1. J was trimmed by 6 bases and V by 7 bases; bases with no gene match: 11. This CDR3 is 14 amino acids long. Germline V CDR1 and CDR2: LGHDT, YNNKEL (reference sequence). This CDR3 reads CASTRTGQVSEQYF. In nucleotides, the CDR3 is TGTGCCAGCACCCGAACGGGACAGGTGAGCGAGCAGTACTTC.

V and J are TRBV5-6 and TRBJ2-2; 8 bases are shared with TRBD1. From germline, CDR1 is SGHDT and CDR2 YYEEEE. This CDR3 region has 17 residues. V was pared by 0 bases and J by 2 bases, with 6 bases of the junction left unmatched. The CDR3 DNA reads TGTGCCAGCAGCTTGGAATTTGGGACAGGTAACACCGGGGAGCTGTTTTTT. Encoded protein: CASSLEFGTGNTGELFF.

This chain uses TRBV10-3 with TRBJ2-3; 7 positions match TRBD2. This CDR3 has 15 amino acids. The V gene's germline CDR1 is ENHRY and CDR2 SYGVKD. J gave up 3 bases and V 8 bases, and 11 bases lay outside the gene matches. The CDR3 coding sequence is TGTGCCATCTCCTTAGCGGCTAGCGGAACAGATACGCAGTATTTT. Amino acid sequence: CAISLAASGTDTQYF.

The chain joins TRBV6-5 to TRBJ1-2; weak D call: TRBD1 (5 bases). The CDR3 runs to 13 residues. CDR1 and CDR2 (germline): MNHEY, SVGAGI. The V end was cut by 6 bases, the J end by 3 bases, with 11 bases between. The CDR3 region is CASSRDGDYGYTF. The DNA of the CDR3 is TGTGCCAGCAGCCGGGACGGAGACTATGGCTACACCTTC.

The chain recombines TRBV7-3 with TRBJ1-1; D not certain. CDR1 SGHTA and CDR2 FQGTGA come from the germline V gene. The CDR3 is 15 residues long. Trimming stripped 2 bases from V and 0 bases from J, with 10 bases between. The CDR3 DNA follows: TGTGCCAGCAGCTTATCGGCCGGCATGAACACTGAAGCTTTCTTT. This codes for CASSLSAGMNTEAFF.

The J gene is TRBJ1-4, the V gene TRBV23-1; a possible D gene is TRBD1 (6 bases). TRBV23-1 is placed among ORFs of uncertain function. The CDR3 is 16 residues long. Between the trimmed V and J ends, which lost 8 bases and 0 bases, there was a span of 16 bases. The CDR3 loop is CASLEGGRATNEKLFF. Here the CDR3 DNA reads TGCGCCAGCCTAGAGGGGGGGCGTGCAACTAATGAAAAACTGTTTTTT.

The chain carries TRBV7-2 and TRBJ1-5, with D hard to call. Trimming left V 3 bases short and J 4 bases short, with 4 bases between. The length of the CDR3 is 12 residues. Germline V CDR1 and CDR2: SGHTA, FQGNSA. In DNA, the CDR3 is TGTGCCAGCAGCTTCCCGAATCAGCCCCAGCATTTT. It specifies CASSFPNQPQHF.

This rearrangement joins TRBV2 to TRBJ1-4, with a weak D call TRBD1 (5 bases). CDR3 length: 16 residues. Germline CDR1 is SNHLY and CDR2 is FYNNEI. Trimming removed 3 bases at V and 8 bases at J, with 19 bases between. CDR3 region: CASSEERQGVWEKLFF. CDR3 nucleotide sequence: TGTGCCAGCAGTGAGGAACGGCAGGGTGTTTGGGAAAAACTGTTTTTT.

The J gene is TRBJ2-5, the V gene TRBV6-4; 10 bases fit TRBD1. This CDR3 has 15 amino acids. V lost 6 bases to trimming and J lost 1 base; unmatched junction nucleotides: 5. From germline, CDR1 is MRHNA and CDR2 SNTAGT. The CDR3 region is CASSETGGGQETQYF. CDR3 nucleotides: TGTGCCAGCAGCGAGACAGGGGGCGGCCAAGAGACCCAGTACTTC.

The gene calls are TRBV10-3 and TRBJ1-2; 9 bases are shared with TRBD1. The germline CDR1 and CDR2 sequences are ENHRY and SYGVKD. V lost 2 bases to trimming and J lost 1 base; unmatched junction nucleotides: 2. The CDR3 covers 15 residues. The CDR3 loop reads CAISEEGQGNYGYTF. The DNA for the CDR3 is TGTGCCATCAGTGAGGAGGGACAGGGTAACTATGGCTACACCTTC.

V and J are TRBV19 and TRBJ1-5; 12 positions agree with TRBD1. V lost 8 bases to trimming and J lost 5 bases; unmatched junction nucleotides: 4. Germline values: CDR1 LNHDA, CDR2 SQIVND (reference sequence). The CDR3 totals 14 residues. As DNA, the CDR3 is TGTGCCAGTTCAGGGACAGGGGGCCATCAGCCCCAGCATTTT. Translated, it gives CASSGTGGHQPQHF.